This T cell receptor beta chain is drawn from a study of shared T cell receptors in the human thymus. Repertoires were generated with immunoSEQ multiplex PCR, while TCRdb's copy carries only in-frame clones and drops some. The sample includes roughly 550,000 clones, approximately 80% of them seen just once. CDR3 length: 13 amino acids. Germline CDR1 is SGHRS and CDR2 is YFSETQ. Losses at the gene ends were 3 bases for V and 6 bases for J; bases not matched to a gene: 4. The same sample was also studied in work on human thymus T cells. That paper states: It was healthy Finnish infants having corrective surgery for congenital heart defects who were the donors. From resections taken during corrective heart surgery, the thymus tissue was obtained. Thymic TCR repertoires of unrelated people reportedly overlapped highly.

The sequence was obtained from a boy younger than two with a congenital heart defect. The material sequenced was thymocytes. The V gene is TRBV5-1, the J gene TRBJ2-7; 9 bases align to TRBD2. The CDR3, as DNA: TGCGCCAGCAGCTCTGGAGCGGGAGGCGAGCAGTACTTC. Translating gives CASSSGAGGEQYF.